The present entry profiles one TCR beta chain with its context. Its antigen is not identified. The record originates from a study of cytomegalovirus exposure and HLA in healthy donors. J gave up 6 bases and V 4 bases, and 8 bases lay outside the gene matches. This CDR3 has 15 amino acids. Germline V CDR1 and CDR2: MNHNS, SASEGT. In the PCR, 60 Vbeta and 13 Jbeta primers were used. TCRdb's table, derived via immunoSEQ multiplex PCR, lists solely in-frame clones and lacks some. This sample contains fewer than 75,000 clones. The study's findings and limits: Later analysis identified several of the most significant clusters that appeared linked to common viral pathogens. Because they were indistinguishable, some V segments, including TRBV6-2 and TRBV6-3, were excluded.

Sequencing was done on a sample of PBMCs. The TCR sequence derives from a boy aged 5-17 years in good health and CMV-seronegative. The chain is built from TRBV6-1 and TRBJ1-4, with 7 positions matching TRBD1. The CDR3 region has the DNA TGTGCCAGCAGTGGACAGGGCGGATCCGATGAAAAACTGTTTTTT. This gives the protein CASSGQGGSDEKLFF.